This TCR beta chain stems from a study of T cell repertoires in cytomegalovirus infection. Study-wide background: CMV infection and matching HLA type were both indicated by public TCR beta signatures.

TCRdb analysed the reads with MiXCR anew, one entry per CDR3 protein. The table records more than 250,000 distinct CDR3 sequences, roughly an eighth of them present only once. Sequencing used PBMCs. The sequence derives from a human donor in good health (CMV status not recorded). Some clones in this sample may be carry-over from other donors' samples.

CDR3 nucleotide sequence: TGTGCCAGCAGCACCGACAGGGGGGCTGGAAACACCATATATTTT. Residues: CASSTDRGAGNTIYF. The chain joins TRBV7-3 to TRBJ1-3; TRBD1 matches 9 bases. This CDR3 has 15 residues. Trimming removed 5 bases from V and 2 bases from J; junction bases left unmatched: 4. The V gene's germline CDR1 is SGHTA and CDR2 FQGTGA. Supplemented by reference TRBV7-3 and TRBJ1-3, the full variable domain reads GAGVSQTPSNKVTEKGKYVELRCDPISGHTALYWYRQSLGQGPEFLIYFQGTGAADDSGLPNDRFFAVRPEGSVSTLKIQRTERGDSAVYLCASSTDRGAGNTIYFGEGSWLTVV.